This TCR delta chain was captured in a study of gamma-delta T cells after stem cell transplantation. TCRdb reprocessed the RT-PCR reads through CATT. The data hold more than 1,000 delta-chain clones, with around 1.8% observed a single time. Comments on this clone: This DNA translates differently at residue 3 from the TCRdb protein, which is that of a much larger clone; a read error is likely, and the protein shown is the DNA's own translation.

The TCR sequence derives from a human donor. It is not recorded whose cells these are; they may come from a transplant donor. Source material: gamma-delta T cells.

The CDR3 reads CAGDNVGEKPYTDKLIF. Here the CDR3 DNA reads TGTGCCGGTGACAACGTGGGGGAAAAACCTTACACCGATAAACTCATCTTT. The rearrangement joins TRDV2 to TRDJ1, with 7 nucleotides matching TRDD3. CDR1 and CDR2 from the germline V gene are GEAIGNYY and EKD. The CDR3 has 17 amino acids.